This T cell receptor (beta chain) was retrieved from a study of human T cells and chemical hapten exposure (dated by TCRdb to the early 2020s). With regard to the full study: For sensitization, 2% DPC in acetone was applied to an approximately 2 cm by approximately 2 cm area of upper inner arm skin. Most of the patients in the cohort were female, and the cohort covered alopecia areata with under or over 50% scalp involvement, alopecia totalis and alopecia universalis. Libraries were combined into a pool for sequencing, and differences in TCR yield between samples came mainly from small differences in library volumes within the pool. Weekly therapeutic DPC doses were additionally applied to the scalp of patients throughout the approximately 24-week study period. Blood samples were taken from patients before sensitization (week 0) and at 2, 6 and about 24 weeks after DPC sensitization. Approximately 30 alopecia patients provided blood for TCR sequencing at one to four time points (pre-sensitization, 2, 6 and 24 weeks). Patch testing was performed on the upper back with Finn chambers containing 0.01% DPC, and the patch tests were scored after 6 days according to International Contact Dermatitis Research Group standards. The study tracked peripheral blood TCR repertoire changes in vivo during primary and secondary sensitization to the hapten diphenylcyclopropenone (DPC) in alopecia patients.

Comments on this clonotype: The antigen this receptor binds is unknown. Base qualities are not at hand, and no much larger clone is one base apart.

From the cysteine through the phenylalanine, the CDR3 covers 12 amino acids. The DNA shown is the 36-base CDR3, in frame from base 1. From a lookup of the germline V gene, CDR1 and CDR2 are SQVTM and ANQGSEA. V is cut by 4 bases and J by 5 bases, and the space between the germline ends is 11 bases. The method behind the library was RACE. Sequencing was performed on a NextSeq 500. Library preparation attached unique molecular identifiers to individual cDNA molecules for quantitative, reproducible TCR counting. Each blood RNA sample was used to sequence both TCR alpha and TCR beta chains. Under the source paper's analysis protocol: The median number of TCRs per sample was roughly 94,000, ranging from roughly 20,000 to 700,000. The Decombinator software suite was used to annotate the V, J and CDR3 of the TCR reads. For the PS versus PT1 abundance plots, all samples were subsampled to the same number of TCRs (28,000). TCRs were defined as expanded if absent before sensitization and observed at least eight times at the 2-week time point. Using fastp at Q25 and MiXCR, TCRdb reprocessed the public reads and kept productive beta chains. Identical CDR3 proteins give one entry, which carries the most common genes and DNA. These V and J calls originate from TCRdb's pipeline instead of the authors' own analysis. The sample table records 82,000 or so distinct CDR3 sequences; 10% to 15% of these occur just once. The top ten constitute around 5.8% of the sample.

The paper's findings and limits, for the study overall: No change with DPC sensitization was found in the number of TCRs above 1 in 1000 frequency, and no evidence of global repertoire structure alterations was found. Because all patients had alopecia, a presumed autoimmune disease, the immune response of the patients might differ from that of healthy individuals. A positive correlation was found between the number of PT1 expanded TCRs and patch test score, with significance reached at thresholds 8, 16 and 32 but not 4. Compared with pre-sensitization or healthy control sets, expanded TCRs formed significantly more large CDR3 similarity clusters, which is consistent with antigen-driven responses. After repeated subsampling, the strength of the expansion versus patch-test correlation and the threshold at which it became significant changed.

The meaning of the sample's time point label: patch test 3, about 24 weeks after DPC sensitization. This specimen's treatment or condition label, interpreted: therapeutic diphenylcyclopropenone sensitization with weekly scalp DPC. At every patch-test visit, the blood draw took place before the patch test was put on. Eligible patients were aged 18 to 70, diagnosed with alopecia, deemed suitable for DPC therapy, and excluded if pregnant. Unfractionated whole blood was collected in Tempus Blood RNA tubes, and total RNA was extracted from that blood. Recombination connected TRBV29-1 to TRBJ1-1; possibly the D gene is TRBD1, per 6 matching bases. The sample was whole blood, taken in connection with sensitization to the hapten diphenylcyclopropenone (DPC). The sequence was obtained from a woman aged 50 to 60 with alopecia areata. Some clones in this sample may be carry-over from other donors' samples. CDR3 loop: CSVGGGLTEAFF. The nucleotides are TGCAGCGTTGGAGGGGGATTGACTGAAGCTTTCTTT.